Following are 28 T cell receptor beta chains from one sample sequenced in a study of T cells after posttransplantation cyclophosphamide. The table came from immunoSEQ multiplex PCR; TCRdb's copy has only in-frame clones and leaves some out. The sample was found to contain about 30,000 clones, and every one recurs. Specimen: PBMCs. These receptors were taken from a woman aged 60-75 years in good health, CMV-negative, and a related stem cell transplant donor.

The sample holds a few counts of this clone. The chain recombines TRBV9 with TRBJ2-3, with D possibly being TRBD2 (7 bases). This CDR3 region has 16 residues. Germline V lookup: CDR1 SGDLS, CDR2 YYNGEE. Trimming stripped 2 bases from V and 0 bases from J, with 13 bases between. DNA for the CDR3: TGTGCCAGCAGCGTTGCCGCGGGGGCGAGCACAGATACGCAGTATTTT. Protein sequence: CASSVAAGASTDTQYF.

This clone was counted many times. V usage is TRBV27 and J usage is TRBJ2-7; possible D gene TRBD2, 5 bases. Germline CDR1 MNHEY, CDR2 SMNVEV (reference sequence). V gave up 5 bases and J gave up 7 bases, with 15 bases separating them. The CDR3 totals 13 residues. CDR3 sequence reads: CASSLRARREQYF. The DNA of the CDR3 is TGTGCCAGCAGTCTGAGGGCTCGACGGGAGCAGTACTTC.

This chain uses TRBV9 with TRBJ2-3, with a possible D match to TRBD2 (7 bases). The CDR3 is 17 residues long. Germline CDR1 reads SGDLS; CDR2 reads YYNGEE. V was pared by 4 bases and J by 0 bases, with 18 bases between. The CDR3 is CASSPRGGAPSTDTQYF. The CDR3 bases are TGTGCCAGCAGCCCCCGAGGGGGGGCTCCGAGCACAGATACGCAGTATTTT.

This clone was observed many times. Here the CDR3 DNA reads TGTGCCAGCAGCACGGACAGGGGAGAGCAGTTCTTC. Residues: CASSTDRGEQFF. The V gene is TRBV7-9, the J gene TRBJ2-1; TRBD1 matches 9 bases. Germline V CDR1 and CDR2: SEHNR, FQNEAQ (reference sequence). The junction had 3 bases not matched to a gene; V was cut back by 5 bases and J by 10 bases. The CDR3 runs 12 residues.

This clone was seen at least ten times. The chain employs TRBV12-3 or TRBV12-4 and TRBJ1-3; D gene uncertain. Trimming cost V 3 bases and J 2 bases, with 11 bases left between them. The CDR3 spans 15 residues. CDR3 loop: CASSFVRQTGNTIYF. Written as DNA, the CDR3 is TGTGCCAGCAGTTTTGTCAGGCAGACTGGAAACACCATATATTTT.

There are many counts of this clone. The DNA for the CDR3 is TGTGCCAGCAGTAAGACAGGGGTTAATTCACCCCTCCACTTT. It codes for CASSKTGVNSPLHF. The chain uses TRBV2 and TRBJ1-6, with 8 bases aligning to TRBD1. J gave up 6 bases and V 5 bases, and 3 bases lay outside the gene matches. The germline gives CDR1 SNHLY, CDR2 FYNNEI. The length of the CDR3 is 14 residues.

This clone was counted ten times or more. The chain recombines TRBV28 with TRBJ2-1; 7 bases agree with TRBD2. The CDR3 totals 17 residues. Trimming removed 4 bases from V and 0 bases from J; junction bases left unmatched: 9. The V gene's germline CDR1 is MDHEN and CDR2 SYDVKM. CDR3 sequence reads: CASSSPSGASSYNEQFF. CDR3 DNA: TGTGCCAGCAGTTCCCCTAGCGGAGCCAGCTCCTACAATGAGCAGTTCTTC.

This clone was recorded at least ten times. The chain carries TRBV15 and TRBJ1-3; D remains unclear. V was trimmed by 6 bases and J by 0 bases, leaving 6 bases between them. The CDR3 totals 13 residues. The V gene's germline CDR1 is LNHNV and CDR2 YYDKDF (reference sequence). The CDR3 DNA is TGTGCCACCAGTCTTTACTCTGGAAACACCATATATTTT. This sequence encodes CATSLYSGNTIYF. The whole variable domain, filled in from reference TRBV15 and TRBJ1-3, reads DAMVIQNPRYQVTQFGKPVTLSCSQTLNHNVMYWYQQKSSQAPKLLFHYYDKDFNNEADTPDNFQSRRPNTSFCFLDIRSPGLGDTAMYLCATSLYSGNTIYFGEGSWLTVV.

This clone was counted only a few times. The V call is TRBV7-9, the J call TRBJ2-5; 7 nucleotides line up with TRBD2. J lost 5 bases, V lost 5 bases, and 8 bases had no gene match. The CDR3 runs to 14 residues. Germline V CDR1 and CDR2: SEHNR, FQNEAQ (reference sequence). This CDR3 reads CASSVRTSLETQYF. In DNA form, the CDR3 reads TGTGCCAGCAGCGTCCGGACTAGTTTGGAGACCCAGTACTTC.

In its sample, this clone was seen many times. Other DNA sequences in this specimen translate into the identical CDR3. The chain links TRBV18 to TRBJ1-1, with 9 nucleotides matching TRBD1. The V segment lost 3 bases and the J segment 10 bases; nucleotides outside the gene matches: 3. The CDR3 consists of 12 residues. Germline V gives CDR1 KGHSH, CDR2 LQKENI. The CDR3 bases are TGTGCCAGCTCACCGGGACAGGGAGGAGCTTTCTTT. It codes for CASSPGQGGAFF. The variable domain in full, completed from reference TRBV18 and TRBJ1-1, reads NAGVMQNPRHLVRRRGQEARLRCSPMKGHSHVYWYRQLPEEGLKFMVYLQKENIIDESGMPKERFSAEFPKEGPSILRIQQVVRGDSAAYFCASSPGQGGAFFGQGTRLTVV.

This clone was observed many times. The chain is built from TRBV28 and TRBJ1-4, with 10 bases that match TRBD1. The germline gives CDR1 MDHEN, CDR2 SYDVKM. The CDR3 covers 15 residues. The junction had 10 bases not matched to a gene; V was cut back by 7 bases and J by 8 bases. The CDR3 DNA reads TGTGCCAGCACCGCTTTGACAGGGGGCGGGGAAAAACTGTTTTTT. Its translation: CASTALTGGGEKLFF.

This clone was counted ten times or more. The gene calls are TRBV4-3 and TRBJ2-2, with 8 bases matching TRBD1. The V gene's germline CDR1 is LGHNA and CDR2 YSLEER. The CDR3 sequence is 16 residues long. J gave up 2 bases and V 0 bases, and 2 bases lay outside the gene matches. The CDR3, as DNA: TGCGCCAGCAGCCAAGACGGACAGGGAAACACCGGGGAGCTGTTTTTT. Its translation: CASSQDGQGNTGELFF.

This clone was recorded at least ten times. This chain connects TRBV10-1 to TRBJ1-2; no reliable D call. The germline V gene has CDR1 WNHNN and CDR2 SYGVQD (reference sequence). This CDR3 has 14 residues. The V and J ends lost 0 bases and 2 bases respectively, with 7 bases between them. This chain's CDR3 is CASSESKGNYGYTF. The CDR3 DNA sequence: TGCGCCAGCAGTGAGTCGAAAGGGAACTATGGCTACACCTTC.

This clone was seen at least ten times. This chain uses TRBV5-1 with TRBJ2-7, with 7 bases aligning to TRBD2. CDR3 length equals 13 residues. The V and J ends lost 6 bases and 0 bases, in that order; junction bases with no gene match: 3. Germline CDR1 SGHRS, CDR2 YFSETQ. Here the CDR3 DNA reads TGCGCCAGCAATCCGGGGGGCTCCTACGAGCAGTACTTC. The encoded protein is CASNPGGSYEQYF.

This clone has a count of ten or more. The germline gene is not matched at one end of the junction; a read error may be the cause. The chain is built from TRBV11-2 and TRBJ2-2; a weak D match, TRBD1 (5 bases). The CDR3 length is 17 residues. CDR1 SGHAT and CDR2 FQNNGV come from the germline V gene. The CDR3 DNA reads as TGTGCCAGCAGCTCCCTACAGGACCCAGGACACACCCGGGAGCTGTTTTTT. Its protein is CASSSLQDPGHTRELFF.

This clone appeared many times. The V and J genes are TRBV19 and TRBJ1-2; possible D gene TRBD1, 6 bases. V shed 3 bases and J shed 8 bases, with 19 bases lying between them. CDR1 LNHDA and CDR2 SQIVND come from the germline V gene (reference sequence). This CDR3 is built from 15 residues. The CDR3 loop reads CASSMAHREQEGYTF. Here the CDR3 DNA reads TGTGCCAGTAGTATGGCCCACAGGGAGCAGGAGGGCTACACCTTC.

This clone was counted a few times. The chain combines TRBV6-5 with TRBJ1-3, with TRBD1 identical over 9 bases. CDR1 and CDR2 (germline): MNHEY, SVGAGI. V lost 4 bases, J lost 0 bases, and 4 bases stayed unmatched. The CDR3 is made up of 16 amino acids. CDR3 sequence: CASSWGQGNSGNTIYF. The CDR3 DNA reads as TGTGCCAGCAGTTGGGGACAGGGAAACTCTGGAAACACCATATATTTT.

The rearrangement uses TRBV5-1 and TRBJ2-3; TRBD2 matches 13 bases. The CDR3 totals 16 residues. Germline V gene lookup returns CDR1 SGHRS and CDR2 YFSETQ. Trimming removed 5 bases from V and 3 bases from J; junction bases left unmatched: 6. This CDR3 reads CASRTTSGGSTDTQYF. The CDR3 bases are TGCGCCAGCAGGACGACTAGCGGGGGGTCTACAGATACGCAGTATTTT.

The gene calls are TRBV5-6 and TRBJ2-1; TRBD2 aligns across 10 bases. From germline, CDR1 is SGHDT and CDR2 YYEEEE. The CDR3 totals 15 residues. V dropped 5 bases and J dropped 9; count of bases not matched to a gene: 11. The CDR3 region has the DNA TGTGCCAGCAGTCTCACTAGCGGGACCAAAGGTGAGCAGTTCTTC. Residues: CASSLTSGTKGEQFF.

In its sample, this clone was seen many times. This chain links TRBV11-3 with TRBJ1-1; the D gene is possibly TRBD1 (6 bases). This CDR3 is built from 13 residues. Germline V gene sequence: CDR1 SGHNT, CDR2 YENEEA. Trimming shortened V by 3 bases and J by 4 bases, and 9 bases separated the two germline ends. DNA of the CDR3: TGTGCCAGCAGCTTTGGGGGCGGCACTGAAGCTTTCTTT. Translation gives CASSFGGGTEAFF.

This clone was observed many times. The chain carries TRBV28 and TRBJ1-5; the D gene is possibly TRBD1 (5 bases). The ends were cut back, 2 bases at V and 6 bases at J, with 14 bases in the middle. The CDR3 sequence is 15 residues long. Germline lookup yields CDR1 MDHEN and CDR2 SYDVKM. CDR3 sequence: CASSLPTERGQPQHF. In DNA form, the CDR3 reads TGTGCCAGCAGTTTACCCACCGAGAGGGGTCAGCCCCAGCATTTT. The variable domain in full, completed from reference TRBV28 and TRBJ1-5, reads DVKVTQSSRYLVKRTGEKVFLECVQDMDHENMFWYRQDPGLGLRLIYFSYDVKMKEKGDIPEGYSVSREKKERFSLILESASTNQTSMYLCASSLPTERGQPQHFGDGTRLSIL.

This clone has at least ten counts. The chain couples TRBV24-1 to TRBJ2-3, with TRBD1 matching 9 bases. The trim removed 3 bases at V and 4 bases at J, leaving 4 bases unmatched. CDR3 length equals 15 residues. Germline V gene lookup returns CDR1 KGHDR and CDR2 SFDVKD. The CDR3 region is CATSDETGGADTQYF. Written as DNA, the CDR3 is TGTGCCACCAGTGATGAAACAGGGGGCGCAGATACGCAGTATTTT.

This clone has a count of ten or more. The V call is TRBV7-9, the J call TRBJ2-1, with 11 bases fitting TRBD2. Per the germline V gene, CDR1 is SEHNR and CDR2 is FQNEAQ (reference sequence). This CDR3 has 18 residues. V lost 2 bases and J lost 0; bases outside the gene matches: 6. As DNA, the CDR3 is TGTGCCAGCAGCTTATGGCTAGCGGGAGGTTACTCCTACAATGAGCAGTTCTTC. This gives the protein CASSLWLAGGYSYNEQFF.

The chain combines TRBV7-2 with TRBJ1-2; TRBD1 is a possible D gene (5 bases). The V gene's germline CDR1 is SGHTA and CDR2 FQGNSA. The CDR3 contains 13 residues. The ends were cut back, 7 bases at V and 7 bases at J, with 16 bases in the middle. The CDR3 reads CASKPRGISGYTF. CDR3 sequence (DNA): TGTGCCAGCAAACCTCGGGGGATCAGTGGCTACACCTTC.

This clone was counted many times. The chain joins TRBV27 to TRBJ2-4, with 7 bases identical to TRBD2. The junction had 9 bases not matched to a gene; V was cut back by 6 bases and J by 1 base. Germline V gives CDR1 MNHEY, CDR2 SMNVEV (reference sequence). CDR3 length equals 16 residues. CDR3 sequence reads: CASRVSGATAKNIQYF. The CDR3 DNA reads TGTGCCAGCAGGGTGAGCGGGGCAACGGCCAAAAACATTCAGTACTTC.

This clone has only a few counts. This sequence joins TRBV5-1 and TRBJ2-1; 12 bases match TRBD2. Germline CDR1 is SGHRS and CDR2 is YFSETQ. The CDR3 loop spans 15 amino acids. J was trimmed by 4 bases and V by 4 bases; bases with no gene match: 3. The CDR3: CASSLTSGSYNEQFF. Here the CDR3 DNA reads TGCGCCAGCAGCCTGACTAGCGGGAGTTACAATGAGCAGTTCTTC.

The rearrangement links TRBV7-9 to TRBJ2-5, with D possibly being TRBD2 (5 bases). The V and J ends lost 10 bases and 5 bases respectively, with 14 bases between them. This CDR3 has 12 residues. Germline V CDR1 and CDR2: SEHNR, FQNEAQ (reference sequence). Here the CDR3 reads CATKARGETQYF. DNA of the CDR3: TGTGCCACCAAAGCCCGCGGGGAGACCCAGTACTTC.

In its sample, this clone was seen a few times. The chain is built from TRBV28 and TRBJ2-5; D may be TRBD1 (6 bases). The ends were cut back, 0 bases at V and 4 bases at J, with 21 bases in the middle. The CDR3 totals 18 residues. Germline V gene sequence: CDR1 MDHEN, CDR2 SYDVKM. The CDR3 loop reads CASSLWAGDGIELETQYF. CDR3 DNA sequence: TGTGCCAGCAGTTTATGGGCAGGGGATGGCATAGAACTAGAGACCCAGTACTTC.